This T cell receptor (beta chain) was observed in a study of blood T cell repertoires in COVID-19. V lost 1 base and J lost 6; bases outside the gene matches: 5. Per the germline V gene, CDR1 is KGHSH and CDR2 is LQKENI. CDR3 size: 16 residues. The repertoire was sequenced with immunoSEQ multiplex PCR; TCRdb's copy has only in-frame clones and lacks some. The data contain fewer than 60,000 clones, approximately 95% of them singletons. This sequence was found in a man in his 60s with COVID-19, enrolled during active disease. Sequenced: peripheral blood. V is TRBV18 and J is TRBJ2-1; 11 bases are a match to TRBD1. The CDR3 spells CASSPLGQGVLNEQFF. CDR3 coding DNA: TGTGCCAGCTCACCACTGGGACAGGGGGTTCTCAATGAGCAGTTCTTC. Using reference TRBV18 and TRBJ2-1 for the parts outside the CDR3, the full variable domain is NAGVMQNPRHLVRRRGQEARLRCSPMKGHSHVYWYRQLPEEGLKFMVYLQKENIIDESGMPKERFSAEFPKEGPSILRIQQVVRGDSAAYFCASSPLGQGVLNEQFFGPGTRLTVL.